This TCR beta chain was sequenced for a study of shared clonotypes between healthy human individuals. Across the whole study: Per-donor plates numbered three CD4 naive, three CD4 memory, two CD8 naive and one CD8 memory.

Germline V gene sequence: CDR1 MNHEY, CDR2 SVGAGI. This CDR3 region has 12 residues. The V end lost 2 bases, the J end lost 5 bases, and 6 bases lay between the germline ends. Measured with immunoSEQ multiplex PCR; TCRdb has only the in-frame clones, and not every one. The repertoire holds about 1.1 million clones, with about 80% as singletons. V is TRBV6-5 and J is TRBJ1-1, with TRBD1 as a possible D gene (5 bases). Specimen: memory CD4+ T cells from PBMCs. As for subset: CD45RA-negative fraction. This sequence was found in a man between 18 and 35 years old in good health. Some clones in this sample may be carry-over from other donors' samples. The CDR3, as DNA: TGTGCCAGCAGTTACAGACAGACTGAAGCTTTCTTT. It codes for CASSYRQTEAFF.